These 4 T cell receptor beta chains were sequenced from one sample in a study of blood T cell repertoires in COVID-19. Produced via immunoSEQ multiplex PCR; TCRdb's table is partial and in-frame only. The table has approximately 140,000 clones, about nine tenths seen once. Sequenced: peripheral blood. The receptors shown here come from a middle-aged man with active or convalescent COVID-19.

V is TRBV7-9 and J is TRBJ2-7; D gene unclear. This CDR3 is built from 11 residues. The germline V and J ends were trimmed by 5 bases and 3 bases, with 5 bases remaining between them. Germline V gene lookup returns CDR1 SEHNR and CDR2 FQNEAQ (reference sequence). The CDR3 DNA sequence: TGTGCCAGCAGCGGAGACTACGAGCAGTACTTC. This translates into CASSGDYEQYF.

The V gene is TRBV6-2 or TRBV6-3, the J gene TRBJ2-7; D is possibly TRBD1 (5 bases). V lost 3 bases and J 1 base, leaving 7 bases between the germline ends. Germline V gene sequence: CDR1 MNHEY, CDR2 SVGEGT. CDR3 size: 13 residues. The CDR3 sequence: CASSYGHSYEQYF. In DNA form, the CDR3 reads TGTGCCAGCAGTTATGGACATTCCTACGAGCAGTACTTC.

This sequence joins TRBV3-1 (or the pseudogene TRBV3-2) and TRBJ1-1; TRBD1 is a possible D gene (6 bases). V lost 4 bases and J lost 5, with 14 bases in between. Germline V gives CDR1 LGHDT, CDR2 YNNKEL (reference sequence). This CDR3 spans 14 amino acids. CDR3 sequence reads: CASSRLYRETEAFF. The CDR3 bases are TGTGCCAGCAGCCGTCTTTACAGGGAGACTGAAGCTTTCTTT.

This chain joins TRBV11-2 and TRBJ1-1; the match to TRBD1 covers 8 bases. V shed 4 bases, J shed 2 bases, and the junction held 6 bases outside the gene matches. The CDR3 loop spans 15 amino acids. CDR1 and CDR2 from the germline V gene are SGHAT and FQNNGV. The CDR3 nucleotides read TGTGCCAGCAGCTCTCCAGGGGGCATAAACACTGAAGCTTTCTTT. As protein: CASSSPGGINTEAFF.